Sequencing of this T cell receptor (beta chain) was carried out in a study of Graves' ophthalmopathy and Graves' hyperthyroidism. Study information: Prior to any treatment, peripheral blood was collected at the time of initial diagnosis. Findings of the study overall: Discrimination between ophthalmopathy and stable hyperthyroidism by a 13-signature model showed about 85% sensitivity and almost 83% specificity.

This clonotype was seen just once. Its specificity is not known. Isolation of PBMCs was performed using over 9.5 ml of fresh peripheral blood. Scientists amplified the TCR beta CDR3 regions from RNA transcripts. HTBI-primed first-round RT-PCR preceded second-round multiplex PCR. TCRdb re-derived calls from the multiplex PCR reads in MiXCR, one entry per CDR3 protein. The profile covers around 340,000 distinct CDR3 sequences, with 15% to 20% appearing a single time and approximately 13% taken by the ten largest. The TCR sequence derives from an adult man with Graves' ophthalmopathy. Sequenced: peripheral blood.

CDR3 sequence reads: CASSYSRTSGNQETQYF. Here the CDR3 DNA reads TGTGCCAGCAGTTACTCCAGGACTAGCGGGAACCAAGAGACCCAGTACTTC. The genes are TRBV6-2 or TRBV6-3 and TRBJ2-5; 12 nucleotides agree with TRBD2. The CDR3 loop spans 17 amino acids. J gave up 0 bases and V 0 bases, and 2 bases lay outside the gene matches. Germline loops: CDR1 MNHEY, CDR2 SVGEGT.